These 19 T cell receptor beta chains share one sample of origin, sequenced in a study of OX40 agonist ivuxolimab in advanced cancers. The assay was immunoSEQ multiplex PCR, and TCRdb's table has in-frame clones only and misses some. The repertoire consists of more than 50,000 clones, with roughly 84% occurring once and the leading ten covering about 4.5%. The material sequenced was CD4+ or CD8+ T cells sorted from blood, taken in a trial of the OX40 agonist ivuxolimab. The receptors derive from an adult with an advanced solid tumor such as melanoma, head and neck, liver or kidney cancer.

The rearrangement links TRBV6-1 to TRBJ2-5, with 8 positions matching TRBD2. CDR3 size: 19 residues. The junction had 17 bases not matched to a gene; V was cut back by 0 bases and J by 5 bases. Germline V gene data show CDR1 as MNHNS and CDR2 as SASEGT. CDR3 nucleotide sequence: TGTGCCAGCAGTGAAGCGGAGGCGGGGGGTCGTCCCTGGGGGGAGACCCAGTACTTC. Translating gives CASSEAEAGGRPWGETQYF.

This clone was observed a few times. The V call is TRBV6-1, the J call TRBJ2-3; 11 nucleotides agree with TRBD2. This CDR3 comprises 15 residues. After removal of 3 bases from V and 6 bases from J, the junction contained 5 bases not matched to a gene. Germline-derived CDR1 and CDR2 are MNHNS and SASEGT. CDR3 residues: CASSDPSGRTDTQYF. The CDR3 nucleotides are TGTGCCAGCAGTGACCCTAGCGGGAGGACCGATACGCAGTATTTT.

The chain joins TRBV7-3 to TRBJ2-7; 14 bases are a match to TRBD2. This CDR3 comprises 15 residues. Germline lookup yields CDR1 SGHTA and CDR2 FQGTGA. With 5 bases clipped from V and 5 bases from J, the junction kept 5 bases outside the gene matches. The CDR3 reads CASSPGLAGVDEQYF. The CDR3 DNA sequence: TGTGCCAGCAGCCCGGGACTAGCGGGAGTTGACGAGCAGTACTTC.

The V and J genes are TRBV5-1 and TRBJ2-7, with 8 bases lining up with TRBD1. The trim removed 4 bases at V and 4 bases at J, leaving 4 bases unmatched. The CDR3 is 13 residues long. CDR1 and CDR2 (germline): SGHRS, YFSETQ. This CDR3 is CASSTGQGYEQYF. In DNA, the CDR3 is TGCGCCAGCAGCACTGGACAGGGATACGAGCAGTACTTC.

In DNA, the CDR3 is TGTGCCATCAGTGATCTAGCTGCCGGGGAGCTGTTTTTT. This codes for CAISDLAAGELFF. The gene calls are TRBV10-3 and TRBJ2-2, with D perhaps matching TRBD2 (5 bases). CDR1 is ENHRY and CDR2 is SYGVKD in the germline V gene. The CDR3 runs 13 residues. The V and J ends lost 3 bases and 6 bases respectively, with 8 bases between them.

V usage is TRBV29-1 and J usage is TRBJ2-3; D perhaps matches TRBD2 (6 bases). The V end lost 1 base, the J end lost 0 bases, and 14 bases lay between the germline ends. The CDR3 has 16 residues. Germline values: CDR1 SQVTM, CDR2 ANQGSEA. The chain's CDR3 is CSVEGSMGLSTDTQYF. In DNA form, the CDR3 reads TGCAGCGTTGAAGGCTCAATGGGACTTAGCACAGATACGCAGTATTTT.

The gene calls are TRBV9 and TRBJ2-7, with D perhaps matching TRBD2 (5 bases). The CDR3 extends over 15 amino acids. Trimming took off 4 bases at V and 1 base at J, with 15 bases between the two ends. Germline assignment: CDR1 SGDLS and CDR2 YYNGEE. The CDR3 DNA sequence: TGTGCCAGCAGCCCCCGCGGGCCTACATCCTACGAGCAGTACTTC. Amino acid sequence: CASSPRGPTSYEQYF.

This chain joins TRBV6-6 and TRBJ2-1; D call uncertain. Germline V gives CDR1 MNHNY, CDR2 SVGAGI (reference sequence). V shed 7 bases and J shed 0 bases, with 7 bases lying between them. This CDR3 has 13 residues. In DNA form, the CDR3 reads TGTGCCAGCAAACCTAGCTCCTACAATGAGCAGTTCTTC. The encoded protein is CASKPSSYNEQFF.

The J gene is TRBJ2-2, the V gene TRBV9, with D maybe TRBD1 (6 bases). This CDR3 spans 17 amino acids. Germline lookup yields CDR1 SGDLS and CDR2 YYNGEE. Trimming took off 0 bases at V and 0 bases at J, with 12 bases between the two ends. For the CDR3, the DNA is TGTGCCAGCAGCGTAGGACACAGGGAGCCGAACACCGGGGAGCTGTTTTTT. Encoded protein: CASSVGHREPNTGELFF.

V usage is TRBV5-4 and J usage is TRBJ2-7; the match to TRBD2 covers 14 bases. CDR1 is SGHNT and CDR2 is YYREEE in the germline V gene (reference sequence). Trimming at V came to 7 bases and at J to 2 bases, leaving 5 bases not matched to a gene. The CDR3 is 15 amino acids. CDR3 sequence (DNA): TGTGCCAGCGGACTAGCGGGAGGATTGGCCTACGAGCAGTACTTC. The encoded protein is CASGLAGGLAYEQYF.

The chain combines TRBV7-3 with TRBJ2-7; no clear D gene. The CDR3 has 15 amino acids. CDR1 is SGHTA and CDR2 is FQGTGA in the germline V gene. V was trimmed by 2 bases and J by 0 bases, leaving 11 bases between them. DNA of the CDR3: TGTGCCAGCAGCTTAGTGTCTTCCAGCTCCTACGAGCAGTACTTC. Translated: CASSLVSSSSYEQYF. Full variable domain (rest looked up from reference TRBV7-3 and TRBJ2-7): GAGVSQTPSNKVTEKGKYVELRCDPISGHTALYWYRQSLGQGPEFLIYFQGTGAADDSGLPNDRFFAVRPEGSVSTLKIQRTERGDSAVYLCASSLVSSSSYEQYFGPGTRLTVT.

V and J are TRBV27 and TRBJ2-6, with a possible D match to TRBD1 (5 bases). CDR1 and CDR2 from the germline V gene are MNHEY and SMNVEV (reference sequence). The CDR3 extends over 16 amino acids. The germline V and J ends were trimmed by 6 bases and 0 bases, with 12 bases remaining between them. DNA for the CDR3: TGTGCCAGCAGGCAGGGCGCCTCCTCTGGGGCCAACGTCCTGACTTTC. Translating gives CASRQGASSGANVLTF.

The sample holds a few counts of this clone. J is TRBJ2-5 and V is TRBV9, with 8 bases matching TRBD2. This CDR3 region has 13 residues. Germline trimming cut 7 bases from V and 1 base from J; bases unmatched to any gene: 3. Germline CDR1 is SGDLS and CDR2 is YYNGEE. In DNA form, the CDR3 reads TGTGCCAGCTCTACTAGCGGCCAAGAGACCCAGTACTTC. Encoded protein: CASSTSGQETQYF.

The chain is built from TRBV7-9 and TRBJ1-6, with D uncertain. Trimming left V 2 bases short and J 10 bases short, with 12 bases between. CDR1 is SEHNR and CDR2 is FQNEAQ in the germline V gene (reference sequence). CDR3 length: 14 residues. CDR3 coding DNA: TGTGCCAGCAGCTTAAGAACGACGCGGTCACCCCTCCACTTT. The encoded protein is CASSLRTTRSPLHF.

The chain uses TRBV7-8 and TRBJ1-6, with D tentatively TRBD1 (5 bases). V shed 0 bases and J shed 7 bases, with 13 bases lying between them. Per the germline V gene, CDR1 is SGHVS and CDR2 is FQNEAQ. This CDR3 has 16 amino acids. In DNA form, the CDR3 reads TGTGCCAGCAGCTTAGCAGGGGCGTCGGGAAATTCACCCCTCCACTTT. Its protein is CASSLAGASGNSPLHF.

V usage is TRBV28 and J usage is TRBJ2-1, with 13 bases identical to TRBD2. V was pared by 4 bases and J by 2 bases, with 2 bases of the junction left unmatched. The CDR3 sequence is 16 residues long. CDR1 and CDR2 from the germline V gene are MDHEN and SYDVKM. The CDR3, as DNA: TGTGCCAGCAGTTACGGGACTAGCGGGACCTACAATGAGCAGTTCTTC. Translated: CASSYGTSGTYNEQFF. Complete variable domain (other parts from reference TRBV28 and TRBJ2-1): DVKVTQSSRYLVKRTGEKVFLECVQDMDHENMFWYRQDPGLGLRLIYFSYDVKMKEKGDIPEGYSVSREKKERFSLILESASTNQTSMYLCASSYGTSGTYNEQFFGPGTRLTVL.

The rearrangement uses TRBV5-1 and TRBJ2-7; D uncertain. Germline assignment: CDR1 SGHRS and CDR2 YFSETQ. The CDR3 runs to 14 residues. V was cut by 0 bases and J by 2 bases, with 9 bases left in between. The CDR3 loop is CASSLASTAYEQYF. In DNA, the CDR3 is TGCGCCAGCAGCTTGGCCTCGACCGCCTACGAGCAGTACTTC.

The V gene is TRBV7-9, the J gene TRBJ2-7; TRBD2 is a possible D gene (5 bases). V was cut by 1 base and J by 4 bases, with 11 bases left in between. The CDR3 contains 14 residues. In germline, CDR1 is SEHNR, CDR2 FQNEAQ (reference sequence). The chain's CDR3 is CASSLEERRYEQYF. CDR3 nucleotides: TGTGCCAGCAGCTTAGAGGAGCGGAGATACGAGCAGTACTTC.

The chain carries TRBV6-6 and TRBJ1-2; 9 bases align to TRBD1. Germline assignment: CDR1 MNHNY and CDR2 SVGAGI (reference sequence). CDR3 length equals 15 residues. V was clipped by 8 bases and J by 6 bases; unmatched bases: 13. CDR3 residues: CASLRRDRALDGYTF. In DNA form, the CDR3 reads TGTGCCAGCTTACGGCGGGACAGGGCCCTCGATGGCTACACCTTC.